This TCR beta chain is drawn from a study of cytomegalovirus exposure and HLA in healthy donors. Study-wide findings and caveats: Sequencing likely produced, as an artifact, a cluster of highly shared sequence variants. The authors later found most CMV-associated TCR beta chains appeared HLA-restricted.

The PCR employed 60 Vbeta primers together with 13 Jbeta primers. Source study methods: Unique TCR beta chains numbered roughly 80 million in a later analysis, with about 9.9 million shared. Produced via immunoSEQ multiplex PCR; TCRdb's table is partial and in-frame only. That table supplies the V and J calls and clone size; D and trimming were determined from the DNA. The table has roughly 250,000 clones, approximately 70% seen once; the top ten hold under 2.5%. This clone was picked up one time. Its antigen remains unknown. The receptor's source is a female donor in good health and CMV-seronegative. The sample comprised PBMCs.

The CDR3 is CASGGQATNTEAFF. CDR3 in DNA: TGTGCTAGTGGGGGACAGGCCACGAACACTGAAGCTTTCTTT. The chain links TRBV12-5 to TRBJ1-1; 8 bases line up with TRBD1. The germline V gene encodes CDR1 LGHNT and CDR2 FRNRAP. After removal of 6 bases from V and 1 base from J, the junction contained 4 bases not matched to a gene. This CDR3 contains 14 residues.